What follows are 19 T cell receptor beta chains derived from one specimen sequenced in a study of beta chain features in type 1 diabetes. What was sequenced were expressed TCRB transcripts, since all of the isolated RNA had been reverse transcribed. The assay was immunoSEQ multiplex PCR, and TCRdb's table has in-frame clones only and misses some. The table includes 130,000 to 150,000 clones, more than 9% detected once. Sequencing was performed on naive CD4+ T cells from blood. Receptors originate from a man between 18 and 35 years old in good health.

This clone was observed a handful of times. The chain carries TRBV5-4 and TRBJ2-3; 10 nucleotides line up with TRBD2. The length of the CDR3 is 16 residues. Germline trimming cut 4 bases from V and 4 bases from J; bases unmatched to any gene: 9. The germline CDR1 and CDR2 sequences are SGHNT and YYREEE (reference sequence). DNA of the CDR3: TGTGCCAGCAGCCTGCTTCTAGCGGGGGTTGCAGATACGCAGTATTTT. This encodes CASSLLLAGVADTQYF. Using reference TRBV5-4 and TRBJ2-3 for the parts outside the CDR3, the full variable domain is ETGVTQSPTHLIKTRGQQVTLRCSSQSGHNTVSWYQQALGQGPQFIFQYYREEENGRGNFPPRFSGLQFPNYSSELNVNALELDDSALYLCASSLLLAGVADTQYFGPGTRLTVL.

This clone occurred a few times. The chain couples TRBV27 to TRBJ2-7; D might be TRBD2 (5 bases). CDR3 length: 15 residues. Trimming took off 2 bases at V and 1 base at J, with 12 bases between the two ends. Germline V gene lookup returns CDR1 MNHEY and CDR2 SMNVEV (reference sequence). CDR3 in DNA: TGTGCCAGCAGTTTAGGAGGTCCCCCATCCTACGAGCAGTACTTC. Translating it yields CASSLGGPPSYEQYF.

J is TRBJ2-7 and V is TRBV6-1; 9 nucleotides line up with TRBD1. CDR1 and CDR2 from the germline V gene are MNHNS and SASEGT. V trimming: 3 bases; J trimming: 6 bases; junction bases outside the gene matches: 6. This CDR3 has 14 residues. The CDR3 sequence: CASSDRTGEVEQYF. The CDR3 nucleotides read TGTGCCAGCAGTGATAGGACAGGGGAGGTCGAGCAGTACTTC.

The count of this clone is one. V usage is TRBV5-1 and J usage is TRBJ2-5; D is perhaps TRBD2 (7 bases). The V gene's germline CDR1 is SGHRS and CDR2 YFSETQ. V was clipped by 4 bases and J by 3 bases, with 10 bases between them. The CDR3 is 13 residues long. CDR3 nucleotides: TGCGCCAGCAGCAGGGGGGGGGAAGAGACCCAGTACTTC. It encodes CASSRGGEETQYF. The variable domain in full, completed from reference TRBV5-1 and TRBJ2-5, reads KAGVTQTPRYLIKTRGQQVTLSCSPISGHRSVSWYQQTPGQGLQFLFEYFSETQRNKGNFPGRFSGRQFSNSRSEMNVSTLELGDSALYLCASSRGGEETQYFGPGTRLLVL.

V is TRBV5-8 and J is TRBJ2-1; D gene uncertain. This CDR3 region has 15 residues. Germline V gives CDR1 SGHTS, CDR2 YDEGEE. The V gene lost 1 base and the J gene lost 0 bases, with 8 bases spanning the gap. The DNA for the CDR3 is TGTGCCAGCAGCTTGAATATAAACTCCTACAATGAGCAGTTCTTC. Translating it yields CASSLNINSYNEQFF.

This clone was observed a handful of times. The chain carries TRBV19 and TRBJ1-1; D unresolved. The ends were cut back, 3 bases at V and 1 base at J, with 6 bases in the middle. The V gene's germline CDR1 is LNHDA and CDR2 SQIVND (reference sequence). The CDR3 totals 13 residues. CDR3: CASSMRGNTEAFF. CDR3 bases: TGTGCCAGTAGTATGCGAGGGAACACTGAAGCTTTCTTT.

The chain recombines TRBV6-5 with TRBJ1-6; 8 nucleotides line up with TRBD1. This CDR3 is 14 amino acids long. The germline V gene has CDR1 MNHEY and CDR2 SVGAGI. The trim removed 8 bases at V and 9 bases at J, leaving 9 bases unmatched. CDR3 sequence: CASHTGQGSSPLHF. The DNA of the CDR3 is TGTGCCAGCCACACAGGACAGGGCAGTTCACCCCTCCACTTT.

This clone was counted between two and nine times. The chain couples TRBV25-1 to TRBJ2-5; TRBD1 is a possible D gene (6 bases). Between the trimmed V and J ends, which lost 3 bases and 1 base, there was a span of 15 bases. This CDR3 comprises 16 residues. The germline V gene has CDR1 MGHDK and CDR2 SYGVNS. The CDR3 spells CASSDLGQIPQETQYF. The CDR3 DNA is TGTGCCAGCAGTGACTTGGGACAAATCCCCCAAGAGACCCAGTACTTC.

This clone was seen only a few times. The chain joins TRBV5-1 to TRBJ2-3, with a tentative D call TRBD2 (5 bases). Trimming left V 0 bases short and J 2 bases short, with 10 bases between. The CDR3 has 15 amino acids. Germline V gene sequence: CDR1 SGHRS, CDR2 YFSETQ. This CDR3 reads CASSLGKGDTDTQYF. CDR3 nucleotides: TGCGCCAGCAGCTTGGGCAAGGGAGACACAGATACGCAGTATTTT.

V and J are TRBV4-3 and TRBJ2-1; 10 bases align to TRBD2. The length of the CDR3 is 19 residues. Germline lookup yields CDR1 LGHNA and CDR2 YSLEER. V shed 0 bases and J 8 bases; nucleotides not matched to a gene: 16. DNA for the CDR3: TGCGCCAGCAGCCAAGATGGGGCGGCCAGCGGGGGGGCCTTTGATGAGCAGTTCTTC. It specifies CASSQDGAASGGAFDEQFF.

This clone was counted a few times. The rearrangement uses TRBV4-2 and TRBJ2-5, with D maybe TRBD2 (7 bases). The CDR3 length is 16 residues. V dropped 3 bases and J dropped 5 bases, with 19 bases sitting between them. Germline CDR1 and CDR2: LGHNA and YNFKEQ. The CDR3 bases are TGTGCCAGCAGCCAGGGGGACATGGGAGGGTACGAGACCCAGTACTTC. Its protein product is CASSQGDMGGYETQYF.

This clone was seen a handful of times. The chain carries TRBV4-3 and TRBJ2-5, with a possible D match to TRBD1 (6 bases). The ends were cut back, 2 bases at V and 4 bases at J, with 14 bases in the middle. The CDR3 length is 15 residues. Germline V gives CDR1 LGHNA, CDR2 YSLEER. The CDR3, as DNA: TGCGCCAGCAGCCAATACAGGGACCCCCGAGAGACCCAGTACTTC. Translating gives CASSQYRDPRETQYF.

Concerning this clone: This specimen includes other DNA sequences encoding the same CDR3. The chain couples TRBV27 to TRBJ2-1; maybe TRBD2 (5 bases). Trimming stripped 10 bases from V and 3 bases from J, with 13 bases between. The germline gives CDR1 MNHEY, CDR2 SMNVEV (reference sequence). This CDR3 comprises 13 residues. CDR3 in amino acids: CAIRGSNYNEQFF. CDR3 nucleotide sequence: TGTGCCATCCGAGGGAGTAACTACAATGAGCAGTTCTTC.

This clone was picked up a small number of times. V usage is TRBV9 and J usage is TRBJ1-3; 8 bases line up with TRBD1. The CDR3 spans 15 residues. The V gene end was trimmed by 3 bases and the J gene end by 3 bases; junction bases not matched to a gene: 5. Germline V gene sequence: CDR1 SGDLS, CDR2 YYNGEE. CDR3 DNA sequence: TGTGCCAGCAGCGCTGACAGGGGCGTTGGAAACACCATATATTTT. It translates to CASSADRGVGNTIYF.

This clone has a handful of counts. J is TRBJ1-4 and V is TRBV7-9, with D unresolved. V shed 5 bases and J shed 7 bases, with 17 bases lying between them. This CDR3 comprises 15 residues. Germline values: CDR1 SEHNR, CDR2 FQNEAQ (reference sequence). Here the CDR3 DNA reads TGTGCCAGCAGCCCTAGTCCCCAGATTCGTGAAAAACTGTTTTTT. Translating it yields CASSPSPQIREKLFF. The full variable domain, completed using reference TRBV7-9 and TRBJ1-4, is DTGVSQNPRHKITKRGQNVTFRCDPISEHNRLYWYRQTLGQGPEFLTYFQNEAQLEKSRLLSDRFSAERPKGSFSTLEIQRTEQGDSAMYLCASSPSPQIREKLFFGSGTQLSVL.

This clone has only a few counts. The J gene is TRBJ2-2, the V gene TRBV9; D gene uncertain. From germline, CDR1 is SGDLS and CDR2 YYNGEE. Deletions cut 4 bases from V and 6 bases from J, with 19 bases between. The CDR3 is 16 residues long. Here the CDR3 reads CASSTSSKRLSGELFF. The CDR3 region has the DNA TGTGCCAGCAGCACTTCTAGTAAACGGTTGTCCGGGGAGCTGTTTTTT.

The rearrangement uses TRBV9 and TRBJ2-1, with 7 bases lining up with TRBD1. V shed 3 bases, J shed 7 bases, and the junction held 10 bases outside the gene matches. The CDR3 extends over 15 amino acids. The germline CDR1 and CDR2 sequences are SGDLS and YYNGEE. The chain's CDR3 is CASSETVRQGNEQFF. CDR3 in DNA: TGTGCCAGCAGCGAAACAGTAAGACAGGGTAATGAGCAGTTCTTC. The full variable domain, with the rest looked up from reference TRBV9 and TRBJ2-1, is DSGVTQTPKHLITATGQRVTLRCSPRSGDLSVYWYQQSLDQGLQFLIQYYNGEERAKGNILERFSAQQFPDLHSELNLSSLELGDSALYFCASSETVRQGNEQFFGPGTRLTVL.

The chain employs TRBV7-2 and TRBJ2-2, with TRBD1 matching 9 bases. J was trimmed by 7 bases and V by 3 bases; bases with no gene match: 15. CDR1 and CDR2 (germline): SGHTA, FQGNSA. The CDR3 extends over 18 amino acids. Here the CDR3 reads CASSFPRGTGPSDGELFF. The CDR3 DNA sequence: TGTGCCAGCAGCTTCCCGCGCGGGACAGGGCCCTCGGACGGGGAGCTGTTTTTT.

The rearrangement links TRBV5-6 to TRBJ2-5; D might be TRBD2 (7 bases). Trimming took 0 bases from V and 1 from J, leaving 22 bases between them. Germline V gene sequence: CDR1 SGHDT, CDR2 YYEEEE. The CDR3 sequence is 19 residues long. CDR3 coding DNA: TGTGCCAGCAGCTTGGAGGGGGGCCTGTCTCTAGCGGCCCAAGAGACCCAGTACTTC. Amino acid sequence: CASSLEGGLSLAAQETQYF.